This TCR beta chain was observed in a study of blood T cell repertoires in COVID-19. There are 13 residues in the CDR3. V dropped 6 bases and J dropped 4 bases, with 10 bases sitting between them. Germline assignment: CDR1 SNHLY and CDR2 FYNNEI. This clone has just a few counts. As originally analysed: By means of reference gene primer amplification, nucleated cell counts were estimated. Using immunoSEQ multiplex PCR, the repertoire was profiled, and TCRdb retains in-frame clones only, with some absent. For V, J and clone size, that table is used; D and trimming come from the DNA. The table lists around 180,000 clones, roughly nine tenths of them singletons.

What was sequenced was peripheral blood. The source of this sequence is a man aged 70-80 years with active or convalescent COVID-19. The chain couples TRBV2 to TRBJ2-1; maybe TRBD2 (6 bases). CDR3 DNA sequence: TGTGCCAGCAGCGGGAGTGTATACAATGAGCAGTTCTTC. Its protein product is CASSGSVYNEQFF.